A selection of T cell receptor beta chains follows, all from one sample in a study of blood T cell repertoires in COVID-19. Only in-frame clones appear in the TCRdb table, and some are missing; sequencing was by immunoSEQ multiplex PCR. The table includes about 140,000 clones, around 87% detected once. Source material: peripheral blood. The receptors shown here come from a woman in her thirties or forties with acute or convalescent COVID-19. CDR3s include the opening cysteine and the closing phenylalanine or tryptophan. The order of the fields is J gene, V gene, D gene, CDR3 length, clone size, CDR3 protein, CDR3 DNA. D genes are given only for firm matches. Some rows have no size entry. The others give once, few or many, or a class for an expanded clone.

TRBJ1-6 | TRBV21-1 | . | 14 | . | CASTSGGPNSPLHF | TGTGCCAGCACCTCAGGGGGCCCTAATTCACCCCTCCACTTT
TRBJ1-1 | TRBV15 | TRBD1 | 13 | . | CATSRERDSEAFF | TGTGCCACCAGCAGAGAAAGGGACAGTGAAGCTTTCTTT
TRBJ1-2 | TRBV18 | . | 14 | . | CASSPGSIGGGYTF | TGTGCCAGCTCGCCGGGGTCTATAGGAGGGGGCTACACCTTC
TRBJ2-7 | TRBV18 | . | 12 | . | CASSPQQDEQYF | TGTGCCAGCTCACCACAACAGGACGAGCAGTACTTC
TRBJ1-1 | TRBV6-2/TRBV6-3 | . | 17 | . | CASSYRDNRAMNTEAFF | TGTGCCAGCAGTTACCGGGACAATAGGGCGATGAACACTGAAGCTTTCTTT
TRBJ1-1 | TRBV27 | . | 16 | few | CASSLAGAIMNTEAFF | TGTGCCAGCAGTTTAGCAGGGGCGATCATGAACACTGAAGCTTTCTTT
TRBJ1-6 | TRBV27 | . | 17 | . | CASSYFRGRHYNSPLHF | TGTGCCAGCAGTTATTTCAGGGGACGTCATTATAATTCACCCCTCCACTTT
TRBJ1-1 | TRBV12-5 | . | 15 | . | CASGSPGFSGTEAFF | TGTGCTAGTGGTTCCCCGGGGTTCTCGGGCACTGAAGCTTTCTTT
TRBJ1-2 | TRBV5-6 | . | 15 | . | CASSLGGYSSPIDTF | TGTGCCAGCAGCTTGGGAGGGTACAGCTCTCCTATTGACACCTTC
TRBJ1-2 | TRBV24-1 | . | 14 | . | CATSDGGLNYGYTF | TGTGCCACCAGTGATGGGGGCCTTAACTATGGCTACACCTTC
TRBJ1-1 | TRBV6-5 | . | 13 | . | CASTLGLDTEAFF | TGTGCCAGCACCCTAGGTTTGGACACTGAAGCTTTCTTT
TRBJ2-2 | TRBV29-1 | . | 14 | . | CSVVGEGNTGELFF | TGCAGCGTTGTGGGAGAGGGGAACACCGGGGAGCTGTTTTTT
TRBJ2-1 | TRBV7-2 | . | 16 | . | CASSKTSGDRYNEQFF | TGTGCCAGCAGCAAAACCTCAGGGGATCGGTACAATGAGCAGTTCTTC